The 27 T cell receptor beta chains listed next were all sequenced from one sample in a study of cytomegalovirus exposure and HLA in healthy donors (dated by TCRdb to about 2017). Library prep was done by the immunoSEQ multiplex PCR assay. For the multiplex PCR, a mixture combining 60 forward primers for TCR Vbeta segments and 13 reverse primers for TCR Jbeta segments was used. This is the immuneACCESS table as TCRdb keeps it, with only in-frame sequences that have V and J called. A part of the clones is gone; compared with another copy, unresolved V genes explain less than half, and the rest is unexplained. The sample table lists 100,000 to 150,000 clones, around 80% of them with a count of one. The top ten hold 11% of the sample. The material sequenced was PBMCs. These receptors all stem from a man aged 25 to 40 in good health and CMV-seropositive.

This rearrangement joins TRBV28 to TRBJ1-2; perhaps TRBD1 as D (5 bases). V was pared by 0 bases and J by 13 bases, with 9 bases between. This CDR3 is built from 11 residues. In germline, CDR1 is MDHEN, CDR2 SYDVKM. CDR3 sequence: CASSLWQGSTF. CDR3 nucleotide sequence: TGTGCCAGCAGTTTATGGCAGGGTAGCACCTTC.

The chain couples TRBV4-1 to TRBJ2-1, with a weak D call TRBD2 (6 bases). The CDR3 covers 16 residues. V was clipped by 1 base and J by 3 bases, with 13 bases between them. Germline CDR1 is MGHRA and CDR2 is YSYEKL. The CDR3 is CASSQVTGTYYNEQFF. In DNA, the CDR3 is TGCGCCAGCAGCCAAGTCACCGGGACTTACTACAATGAGCAGTTCTTC.

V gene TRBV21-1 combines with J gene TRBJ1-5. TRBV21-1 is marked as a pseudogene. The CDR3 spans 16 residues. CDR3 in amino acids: CASSKALLKRNQPQHF. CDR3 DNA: TGTGCCAGCAGCAAAGCGCTTTTAAAGCGGAATCAGCCCCAGCATTTT.

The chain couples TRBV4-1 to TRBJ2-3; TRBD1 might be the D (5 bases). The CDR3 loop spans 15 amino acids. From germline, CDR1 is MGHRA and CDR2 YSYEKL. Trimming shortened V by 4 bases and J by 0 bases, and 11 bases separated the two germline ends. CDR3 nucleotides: TGCGCCAGCAGCCCCAGACAGTCTAGCACAGATACGCAGTATTTT. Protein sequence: CASSPRQSSTDTQYF.

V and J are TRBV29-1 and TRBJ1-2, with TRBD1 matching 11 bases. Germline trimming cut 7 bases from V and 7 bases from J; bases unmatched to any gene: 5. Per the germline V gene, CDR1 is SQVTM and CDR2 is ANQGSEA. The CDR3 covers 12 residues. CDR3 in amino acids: CSAGQGAGGYTF. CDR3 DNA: TGCAGCGCCGGACAGGGGGCTGGTGGCTACACCTTC.

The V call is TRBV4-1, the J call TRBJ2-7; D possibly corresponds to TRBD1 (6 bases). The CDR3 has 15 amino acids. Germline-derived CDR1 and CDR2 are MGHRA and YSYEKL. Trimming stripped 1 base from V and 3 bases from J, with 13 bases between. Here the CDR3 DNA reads TGCGCCAGCAGCCAAGTTGATCGGACAGACTACGAGCAGTACTTC. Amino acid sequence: CASSQVDRTDYEQYF.

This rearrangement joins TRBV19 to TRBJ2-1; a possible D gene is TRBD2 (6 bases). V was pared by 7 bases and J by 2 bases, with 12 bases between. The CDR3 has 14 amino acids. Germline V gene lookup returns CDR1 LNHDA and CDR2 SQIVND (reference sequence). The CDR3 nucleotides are TGTGCCAGTAACCCTAGCGCGACCTACAATGAGCAGTTCTTC. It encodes CASNPSATYNEQFF.

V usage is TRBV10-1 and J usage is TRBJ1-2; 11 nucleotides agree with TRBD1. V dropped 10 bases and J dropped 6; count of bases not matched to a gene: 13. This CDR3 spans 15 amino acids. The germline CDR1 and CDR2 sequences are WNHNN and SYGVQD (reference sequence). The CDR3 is CATQRDRGGSNGYTF. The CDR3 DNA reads TGCGCCACCCAGCGGGACAGGGGGGGGAGCAATGGCTACACCTTC.

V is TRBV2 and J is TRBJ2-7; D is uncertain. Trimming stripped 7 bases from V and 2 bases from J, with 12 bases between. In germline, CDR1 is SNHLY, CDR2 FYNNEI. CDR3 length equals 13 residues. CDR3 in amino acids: CASTDMRTYEQYF. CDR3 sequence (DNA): TGTGCCAGCACTGACATGCGGACCTACGAGCAGTACTTC.

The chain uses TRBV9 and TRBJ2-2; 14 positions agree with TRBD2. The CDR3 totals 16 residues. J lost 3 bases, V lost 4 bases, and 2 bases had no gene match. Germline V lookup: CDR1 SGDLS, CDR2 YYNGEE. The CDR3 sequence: CASSPTSGRDTGELFF. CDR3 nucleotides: TGTGCCAGCAGCCCGACTAGCGGGAGGGACACCGGGGAGCTGTTTTTT.

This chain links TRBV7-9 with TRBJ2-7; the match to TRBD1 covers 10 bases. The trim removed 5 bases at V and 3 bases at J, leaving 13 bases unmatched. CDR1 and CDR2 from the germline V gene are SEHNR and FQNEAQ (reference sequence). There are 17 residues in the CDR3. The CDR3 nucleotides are TGTGCCAGCAGCCGTCACGACCCCCGGGACAGGGGCTACGAGCAGTACTTC. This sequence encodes CASSRHDPRDRGYEQYF. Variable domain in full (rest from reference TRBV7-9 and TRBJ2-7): DTGVSQNPRHKITKRGQNVTFRCDPISEHNRLYWYRQTLGQGPEFLTYFQNEAQLEKSRLLSDRFSAERPKGSFSTLEIQRTEQGDSAMYLCASSRHDPRDRGYEQYFGPGTRLTVT.

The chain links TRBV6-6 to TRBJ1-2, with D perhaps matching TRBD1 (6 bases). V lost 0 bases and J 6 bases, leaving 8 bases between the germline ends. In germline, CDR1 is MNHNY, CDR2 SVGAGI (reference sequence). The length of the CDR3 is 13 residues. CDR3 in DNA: TGTGCCAGCAGTTACTCGAGGGGGAATGGCTACACCTTC. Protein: CASSYSRGNGYTF.

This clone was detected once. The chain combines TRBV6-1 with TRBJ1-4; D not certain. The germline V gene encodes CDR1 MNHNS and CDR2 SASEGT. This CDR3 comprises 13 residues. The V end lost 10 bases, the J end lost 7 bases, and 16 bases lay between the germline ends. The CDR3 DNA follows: TGTGCCACCCAAGTACTCCACGGTGAAAAACTGTTTTTT. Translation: CATQVLHGEKLFF.

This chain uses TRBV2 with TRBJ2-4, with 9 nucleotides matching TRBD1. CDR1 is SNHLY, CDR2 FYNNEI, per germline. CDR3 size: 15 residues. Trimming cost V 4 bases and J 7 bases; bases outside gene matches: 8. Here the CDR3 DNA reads TGTGCCAGCAGTGTCGGACAGGGGATCGGGAACATTCAGTACTTC. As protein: CASSVGQGIGNIQYF.

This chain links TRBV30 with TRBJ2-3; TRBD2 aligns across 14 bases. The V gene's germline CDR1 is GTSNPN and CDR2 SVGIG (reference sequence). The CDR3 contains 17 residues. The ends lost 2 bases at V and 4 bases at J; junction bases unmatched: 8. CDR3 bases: TGTGCCTGGAGTAAGGGGACTAGCGGGAGTTCGGCAGATACGCAGTATTTT. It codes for CAWSKGTSGSSADTQYF. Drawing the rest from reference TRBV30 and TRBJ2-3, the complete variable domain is SQTIHQWPATLVQPVGSPLSLECTVEGTSNPNLYWYRQAAGRGLQLLFYSVGIGQISSEVPQNLSASRPQDRQFILSSKKLLLSDSGFYLCAWSKGTSGSSADTQYFGPGTRLTVL.

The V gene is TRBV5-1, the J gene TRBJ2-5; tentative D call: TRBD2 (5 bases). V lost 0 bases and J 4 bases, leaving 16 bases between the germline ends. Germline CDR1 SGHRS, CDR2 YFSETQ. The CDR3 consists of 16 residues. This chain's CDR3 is CASSLGGSALRETQYF. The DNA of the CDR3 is TGCGCCAGCAGCTTGGGGGGTAGCGCCCTAAGAGAGACCCAGTACTTC.

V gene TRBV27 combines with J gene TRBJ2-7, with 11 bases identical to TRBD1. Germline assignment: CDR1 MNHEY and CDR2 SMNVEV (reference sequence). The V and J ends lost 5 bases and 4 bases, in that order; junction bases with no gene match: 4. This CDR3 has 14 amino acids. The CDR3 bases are TGTGCCAGCAGTCCCGGGACAGGGGGTTACGAGCAGTACTTC. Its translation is CASSPGTGGYEQYF.

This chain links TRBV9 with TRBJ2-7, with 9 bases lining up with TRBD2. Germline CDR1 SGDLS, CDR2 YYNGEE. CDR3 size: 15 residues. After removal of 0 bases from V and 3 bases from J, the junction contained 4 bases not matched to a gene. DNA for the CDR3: TGTGCCAGCAGCGTAGCTAGCGGGATACTCTACGAGCAGTACTTC. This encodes CASSVASGILYEQYF.

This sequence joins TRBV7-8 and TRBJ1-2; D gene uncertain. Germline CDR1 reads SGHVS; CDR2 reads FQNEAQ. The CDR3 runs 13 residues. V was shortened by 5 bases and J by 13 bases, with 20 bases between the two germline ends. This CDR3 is CASSQEAFSRRTF. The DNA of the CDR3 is TGTGCCAGCAGCCAAGAAGCATTTTCTCGCCGCACCTTC.

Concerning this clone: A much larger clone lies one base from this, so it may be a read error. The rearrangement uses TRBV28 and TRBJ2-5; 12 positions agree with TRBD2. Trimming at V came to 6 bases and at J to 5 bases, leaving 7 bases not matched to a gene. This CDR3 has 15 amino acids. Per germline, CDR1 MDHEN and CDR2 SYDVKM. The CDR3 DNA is TGTGCCAGCAGCTTGACTAGCGGGAGACGGGAGACCCAGTACTTC. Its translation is CASSLTSGRRETQYF.

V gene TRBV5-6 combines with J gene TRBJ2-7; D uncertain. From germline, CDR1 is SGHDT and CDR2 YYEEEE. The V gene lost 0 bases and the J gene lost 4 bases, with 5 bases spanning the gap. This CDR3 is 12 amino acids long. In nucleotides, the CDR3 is TGTGCCAGCAGCTTGGCCCGTTACGAGCAGTACTTC. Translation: CASSLARYEQYF.

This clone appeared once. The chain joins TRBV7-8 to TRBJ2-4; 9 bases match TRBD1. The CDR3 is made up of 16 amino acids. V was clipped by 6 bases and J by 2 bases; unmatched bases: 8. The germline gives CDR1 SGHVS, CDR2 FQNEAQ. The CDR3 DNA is TGTGCCAGCAGACCGACAGGGGGGAGAACCAAAAACATTCAGTACTTC. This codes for CASRPTGGRTKNIQYF.

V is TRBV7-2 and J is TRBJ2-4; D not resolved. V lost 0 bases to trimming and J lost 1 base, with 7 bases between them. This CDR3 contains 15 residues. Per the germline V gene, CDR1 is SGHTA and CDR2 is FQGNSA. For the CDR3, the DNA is TGTGCCAGCAGCTTAGCTTCGTCTGCCAAAAACATTCAGTACTTC. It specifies CASSLASSAKNIQYF.

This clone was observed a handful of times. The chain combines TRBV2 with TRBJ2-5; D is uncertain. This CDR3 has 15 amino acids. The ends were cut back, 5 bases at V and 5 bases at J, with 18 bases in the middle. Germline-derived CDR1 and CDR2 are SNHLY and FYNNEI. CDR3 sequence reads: CASSLGPLRRETQYF. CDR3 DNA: TGTGCCAGCAGTTTGGGCCCCCTACGAAGGGAGACCCAGTACTTC.

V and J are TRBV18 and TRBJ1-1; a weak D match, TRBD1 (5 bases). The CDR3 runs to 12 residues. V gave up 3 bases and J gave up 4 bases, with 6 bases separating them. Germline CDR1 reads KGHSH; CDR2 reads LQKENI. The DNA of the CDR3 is TGTGCCAGCTCACCGCAGGGCACTGAAGCTTTCTTT. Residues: CASSPQGTEAFF. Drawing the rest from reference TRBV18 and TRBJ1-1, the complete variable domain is NAGVMQNPRHLVRRRGQEARLRCSPMKGHSHVYWYRQLPEEGLKFMVYLQKENIIDESGMPKERFSAEFPKEGPSILRIQQVVRGDSAAYFCASSPQGTEAFFGQGTRLTVV.

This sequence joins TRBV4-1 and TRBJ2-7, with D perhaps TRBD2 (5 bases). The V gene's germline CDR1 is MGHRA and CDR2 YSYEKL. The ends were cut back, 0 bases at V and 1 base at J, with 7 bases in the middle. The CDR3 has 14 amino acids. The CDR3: CASSQDSGSYEQYF. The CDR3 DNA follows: TGCGCCAGCAGCCAAGATTCGGGGTCCTACGAGCAGTACTTC.

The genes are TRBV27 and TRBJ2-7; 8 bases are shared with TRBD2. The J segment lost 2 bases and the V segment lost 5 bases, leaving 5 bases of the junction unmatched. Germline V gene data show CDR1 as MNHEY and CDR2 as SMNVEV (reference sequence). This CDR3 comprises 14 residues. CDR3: CASSIAGSTYEQYF. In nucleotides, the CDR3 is TGTGCCAGCAGTATAGCGGGGTCTACCTACGAGCAGTACTTC.